Below, one T cell receptor (beta chain) is given with its context. This entry is derived from a study of cytotoxic CD8 clonotypes in ibrutinib-treated CLL. Study at large: Response samples followed a median about 12 months of treatment, range 6 to 36. Samples had a mean of roughly 250,000 productive templates and 94,082 productive rearrangements.

The CDR3 extends over 14 amino acids. The V gene's germline CDR1 is SGHRS and CDR2 YFSETQ. V lost 1 base to trimming and J lost 2 bases, with 8 bases between them. For TCR beta libraries, roughly 1.9 micrograms of genomic DNA were obtained from cryopreserved PBMCs. Sequenced by immunoSEQ multiplex PCR; TCRdb stores in-frame clones only, minus some. The data show fewer than 25,000 clones, around four fifths seen once. The sample consisted of PBMCs, taken before ibrutinib treatment. The sequence came from a human donor with chronic lymphocytic leukemia. The rearrangement joins TRBV5-1 to TRBJ2-3, with D uncertain. The DNA of the CDR3 is TGCGCCAGCAGCTTGATGGGTTTCACAGATACGCAGTATTTT. It specifies CASSLMGFTDTQYF.